Following are 7 T cell receptor beta chains from one sample sequenced in a study of blood T cell repertoires in COVID-19. This table comes from immunoSEQ multiplex PCR, and its TCRdb copy is limited to in-frame clones, with some not included. The data contain about 220,000 clones, 88% of them singletons. Sequenced: PBMCs or T cells enriched from blood (not recorded which). These TCRs come from a woman in her 30s who had recovered from COVID-19.

V gene TRBV21-1 combines with J gene TRBJ2-6; the table's D call, TRBD1, was not checked against the DNA. TRBV21-1 is marked as a pseudogene. The length of the CDR3 is 16 residues. For the CDR3, the DNA is TGTGCCAGCAGCAATTCAGGGTCGTCTGGGGCCAACGTCCTGACTTTC. This gives the protein CASSNSGSSGANVLTF.

The sample holds one count of this clone. The chain recombines TRBV6-5 with TRBJ2-7, with 7 positions matching TRBD1. Germline V gene sequence: CDR1 MNHEY, CDR2 SVGAGI. The CDR3 consists of 15 residues. Germline trimming cut 6 bases from V and 2 bases from J; bases unmatched to any gene: 10. The CDR3 is CASRTLGQRTYEQYF. For the CDR3, the DNA is TGTGCCAGCAGGACCCTGGGACAGAGGACCTACGAGCAGTACTTC.

A note on this clone: This sample also contains other DNA sequences that code for the same CDR3. The chain couples TRBV12-3 or TRBV12-4 to TRBJ2-5, with 7 bases matching TRBD1. V dropped 3 bases and J dropped 5; count of bases not matched to a gene: 0. This CDR3 contains 12 residues. CDR3 sequence (DNA): TGTGCCAGCAGTTTCAGGGGGGAGACCCAGTACTTC. As protein: CASSFRGETQYF.

The rearrangement uses TRBV4-3 and TRBJ2-1, with TRBD2 matching 8 bases. Germline-derived CDR1 and CDR2 are LGHNA and YSLEER. J was trimmed by 3 bases and V by 1 base; bases with no gene match: 5. The CDR3 loop spans 16 amino acids. CDR3 nucleotides: TGCGCCAGCAGCCAAGTCGTACGGGGGGGCTACAATGAGCAGTTCTTC. Its translation is CASSQVVRGGYNEQFF.

The CDR3, as DNA: TGTGCCAGCAGCGAGGGGTGGCACCAAGAGACCCAGTACTTC. Amino acids: CASSEGWHQETQYF. V and J are TRBV9 and TRBJ2-5, with a tentative D call TRBD1 (5 bases). The CDR3 loop spans 14 amino acids. The germline gives CDR1 SGDLS, CDR2 YYNGEE. V lost 3 bases to trimming and J lost 0 bases, with 9 bases between them.

This chain uses TRBV6-5 with TRBJ1-2, with 7 bases lining up with TRBD1. The V and J ends lost 2 bases and 5 bases, in that order; junction bases with no gene match: 11. This CDR3 has 16 residues. CDR1 and CDR2 (germline): MNHEY, SVGAGI. CDR3 region: CASSYTLQGSSYGYTF. CDR3 DNA: TGTGCCAGCAGTTACACACTACAGGGGTCTAGTTATGGCTACACCTTC.

This clone was seen a handful of times. The chain has TRBV9 and TRBJ1-2; the match to TRBD1 covers 7 bases. The germline CDR1 and CDR2 sequences are SGDLS and YYNGEE. The CDR3 loop spans 14 amino acids. V gave up 4 bases and J gave up 2 bases; unmatched junction bases: 5. CDR3 sequence: CASSSGQVNYGYTF. The CDR3 DNA reads TGTGCCAGCAGCTCAGGACAGGTCAACTATGGCTACACCTTC.